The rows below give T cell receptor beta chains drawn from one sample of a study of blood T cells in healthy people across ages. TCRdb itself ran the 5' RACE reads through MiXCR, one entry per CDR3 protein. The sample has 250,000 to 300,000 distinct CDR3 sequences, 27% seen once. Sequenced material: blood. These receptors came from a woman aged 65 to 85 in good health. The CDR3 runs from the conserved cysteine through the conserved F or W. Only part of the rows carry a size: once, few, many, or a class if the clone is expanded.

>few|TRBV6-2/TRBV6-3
CASLRFSGEPSYEQYF
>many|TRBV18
CASSPLVGESEQFF
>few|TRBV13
CASSLRRAGATKETQYF
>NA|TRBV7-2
CASSLAGRPETQYF
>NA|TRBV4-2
CASSLLKGRDRGDAAFF
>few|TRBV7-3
CASSPGEAYNEQFF
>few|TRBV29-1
CSAGTGRYEQYF
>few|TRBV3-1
CASSSKVGGGTQYF
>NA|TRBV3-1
CASSLIQGPSLTQYF
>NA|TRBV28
CASRGGYYEQYF
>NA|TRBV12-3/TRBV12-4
CASSLRGVGETEAFF
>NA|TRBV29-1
CSVDGMGKAFF
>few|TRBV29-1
CSVEALGGGVAGLGNNEQFF
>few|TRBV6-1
CATMEGLRSSQPQHF
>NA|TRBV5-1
CASSRHHGQGDEKLFF
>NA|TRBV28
CASSSWTGGGYEQYF
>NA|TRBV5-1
CASSLEGKAYEQYF
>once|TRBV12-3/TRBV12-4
CASRRDRGAYNSPLHF
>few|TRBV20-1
CSARGTGSHNEQFF
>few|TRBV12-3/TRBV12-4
CASASGTTRGEQFF
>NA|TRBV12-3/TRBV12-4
CASRTSGFDSPLHF
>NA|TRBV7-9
CASSLGLAGADNEQFF
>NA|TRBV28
CASSLLGKKEDEQYF
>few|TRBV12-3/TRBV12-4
CASSSYSGKSTDTQYF
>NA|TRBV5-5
CASSPLGTGRNTEAFF
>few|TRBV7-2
CASSSGTGPNIQYF
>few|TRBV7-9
CASSIGDRERSPLHF
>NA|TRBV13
CASSFQKGVNTEAFF
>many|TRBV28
CASSPGTGVVRGYTF
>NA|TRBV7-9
CASSLRETGGPPSTDTQYF
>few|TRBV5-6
CASSLQLAGGAYEQYF
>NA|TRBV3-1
CASSRGPGGTQYF
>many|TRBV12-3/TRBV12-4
CASSSQGYGYTF
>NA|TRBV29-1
CSVEDQENTGELFF
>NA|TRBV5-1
CASSFRGSYNEQFF
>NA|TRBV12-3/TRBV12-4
CASRQAGTGRLISPLHF
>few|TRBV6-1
CASTIRGGRTGAYEQCF
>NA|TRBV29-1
CSDNPRLAPGYEQYF
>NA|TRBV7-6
CASSLYSDEQYF
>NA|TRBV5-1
CASSTTGAPYNEQFF
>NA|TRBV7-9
CASNLGGGSHQTQYF
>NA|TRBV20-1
CSALPGLAADTQYF
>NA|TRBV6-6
CASNRQGANYGYTF
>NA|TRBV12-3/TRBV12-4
CASSLWQDQPQHF
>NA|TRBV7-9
CASSLAMRDGPRMNF
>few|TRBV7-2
CASSGGLAERYNEQFF
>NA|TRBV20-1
CSARATGTSSYGYTF
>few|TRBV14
CASSQGTGDAYEQYF
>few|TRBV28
CASRALRTGDGYTF
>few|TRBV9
CASSVSGYNEQFF
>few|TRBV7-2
CTSSLAGGGETQYF
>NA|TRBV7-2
CASSLGLAGMQETQYF